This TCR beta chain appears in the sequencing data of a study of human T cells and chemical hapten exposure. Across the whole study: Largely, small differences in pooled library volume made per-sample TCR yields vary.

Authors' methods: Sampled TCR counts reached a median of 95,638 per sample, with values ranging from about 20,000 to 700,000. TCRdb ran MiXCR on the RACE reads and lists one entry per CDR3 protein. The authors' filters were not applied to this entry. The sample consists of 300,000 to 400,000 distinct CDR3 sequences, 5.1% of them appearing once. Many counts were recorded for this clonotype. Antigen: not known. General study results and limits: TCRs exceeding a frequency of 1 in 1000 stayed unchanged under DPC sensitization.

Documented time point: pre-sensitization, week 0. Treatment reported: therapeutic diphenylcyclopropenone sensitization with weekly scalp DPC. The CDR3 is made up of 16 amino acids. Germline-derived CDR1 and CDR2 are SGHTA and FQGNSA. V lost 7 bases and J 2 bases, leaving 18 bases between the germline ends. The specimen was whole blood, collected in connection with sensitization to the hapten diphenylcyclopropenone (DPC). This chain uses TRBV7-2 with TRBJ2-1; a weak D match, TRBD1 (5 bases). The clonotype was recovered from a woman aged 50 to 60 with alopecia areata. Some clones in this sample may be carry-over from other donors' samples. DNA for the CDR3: TGTGCCAGCACCCGAGGTCAGGGTTTTCCCTACAATGAGCAGTTCTTC. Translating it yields CASTRGQGFPYNEQFF.